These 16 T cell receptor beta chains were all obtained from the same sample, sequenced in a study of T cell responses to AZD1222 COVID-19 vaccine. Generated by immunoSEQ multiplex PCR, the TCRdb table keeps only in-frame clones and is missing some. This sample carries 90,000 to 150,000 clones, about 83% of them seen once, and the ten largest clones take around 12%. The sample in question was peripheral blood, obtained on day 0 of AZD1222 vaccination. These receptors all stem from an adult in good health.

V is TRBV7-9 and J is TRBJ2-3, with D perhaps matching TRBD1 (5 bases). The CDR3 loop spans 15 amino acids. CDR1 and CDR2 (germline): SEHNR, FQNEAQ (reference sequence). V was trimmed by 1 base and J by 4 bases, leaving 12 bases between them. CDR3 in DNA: TGTGCCAGCAGCTTAGTGAGCCAGGGCGCAGATACGCAGTATTTT. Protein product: CASSLVSQGADTQYF.

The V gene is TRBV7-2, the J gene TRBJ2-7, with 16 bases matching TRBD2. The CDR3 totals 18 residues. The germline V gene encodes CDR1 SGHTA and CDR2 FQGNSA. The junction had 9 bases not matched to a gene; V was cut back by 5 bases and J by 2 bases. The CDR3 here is CASSTTGTSGRVAYEQYF. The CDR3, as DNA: TGTGCCAGCAGCACCACCGGGACTAGCGGGAGGGTGGCCTACGAGCAGTACTTC.

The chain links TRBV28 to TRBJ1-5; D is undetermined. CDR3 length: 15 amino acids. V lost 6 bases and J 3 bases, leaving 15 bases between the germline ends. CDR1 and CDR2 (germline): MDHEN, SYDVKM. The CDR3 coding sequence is TGTGCCAGCAGCCTAGGTCCGGGCCTCAATCAGCCCCAGCATTTT. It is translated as CASSLGPGLNQPQHF.

The CDR3 sequence is CASSEQGANEQFF. CDR3 DNA: TGTGCCAGCAGTGAACAGGGTGCCAATGAGCAGTTCTTC. The genes are TRBV6-4 and TRBJ2-1; the D gene is possibly TRBD1 (6 bases). Germline CDR1 reads MRHNA; CDR2 reads SNTAGT. The CDR3 consists of 13 residues. The V gene lost 3 bases and the J gene lost 6 bases, with 9 bases spanning the gap.

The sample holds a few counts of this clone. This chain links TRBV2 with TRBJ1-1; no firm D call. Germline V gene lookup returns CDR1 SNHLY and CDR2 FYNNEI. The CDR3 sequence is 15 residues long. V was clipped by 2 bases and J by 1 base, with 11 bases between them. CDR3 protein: CASSESRLANTEAFF. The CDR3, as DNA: TGTGCCAGCAGTGAATCTCGGTTGGCGAACACTGAAGCTTTCTTT.

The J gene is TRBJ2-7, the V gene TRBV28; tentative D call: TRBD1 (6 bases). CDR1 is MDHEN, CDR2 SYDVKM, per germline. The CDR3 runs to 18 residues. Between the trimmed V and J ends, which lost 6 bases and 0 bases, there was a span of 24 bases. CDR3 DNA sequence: TGTGCCAGCAGCCCGTATATTTACAGGGTATTCCCCTCCTACGAGCAGTACTTC. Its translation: CASSPYIYRVFPSYEQYF.

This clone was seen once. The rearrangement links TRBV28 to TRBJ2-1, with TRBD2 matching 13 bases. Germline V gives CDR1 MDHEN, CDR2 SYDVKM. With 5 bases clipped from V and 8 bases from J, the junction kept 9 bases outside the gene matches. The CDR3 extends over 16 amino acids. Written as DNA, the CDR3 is TGTGCCAGCAGTCGGACTAGCGGGAGAATCGTGGATGAGCAGTTCTTC. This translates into CASSRTSGRIVDEQFF.

The CDR3 sequence: CASSVNYPGRNFAGNTIYF. The CDR3 DNA sequence: TGTGCCAGCAGTGTTAATTATCCGGGCCGAAACTTCGCTGGAAACACCATATATTTT. The chain carries TRBV6-1 and TRBJ1-3; D is unclear. This CDR3 has 19 residues. V gave up 4 bases and J gave up 2 bases, with 24 bases separating them. Germline-derived CDR1 and CDR2 are MNHNS and SASEGT.

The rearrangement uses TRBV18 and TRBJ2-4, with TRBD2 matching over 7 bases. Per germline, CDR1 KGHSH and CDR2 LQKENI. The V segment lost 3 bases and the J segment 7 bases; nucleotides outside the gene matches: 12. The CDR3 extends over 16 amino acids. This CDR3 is CASSPPGGSRTNIQYF. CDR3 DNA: TGTGCCAGCTCACCCCCGGGCGGGAGTCGTACTAACATTCAGTACTTC.

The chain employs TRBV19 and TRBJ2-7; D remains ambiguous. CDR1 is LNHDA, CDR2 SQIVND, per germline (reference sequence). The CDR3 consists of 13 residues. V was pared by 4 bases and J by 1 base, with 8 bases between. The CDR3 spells CASSRQSSYEQYF. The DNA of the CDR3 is TGTGCCAGTAGTAGGCAAAGTTCCTACGAGCAGTACTTC.

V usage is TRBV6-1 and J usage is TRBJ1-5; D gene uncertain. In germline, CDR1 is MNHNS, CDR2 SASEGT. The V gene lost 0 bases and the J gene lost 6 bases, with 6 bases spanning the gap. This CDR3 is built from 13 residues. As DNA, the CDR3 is TGTGCCAGCAGTGAAGCGTCTTTTCAGCCCCAGCATTTT. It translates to CASSEASFQPQHF.

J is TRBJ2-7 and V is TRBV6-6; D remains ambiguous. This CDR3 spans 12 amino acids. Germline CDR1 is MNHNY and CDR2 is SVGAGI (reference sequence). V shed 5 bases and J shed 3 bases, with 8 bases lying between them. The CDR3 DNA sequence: TGTGCCAGCAGTCCCGACAACTACGAGCAGTACTTC. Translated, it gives CASSPDNYEQYF.

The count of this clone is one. The DNA of the CDR3 is TGTGCCAGCAGCCTTAGCTCTGGGGCCAACGTCCTGACTTTC. This gives the protein CASSLSSGANVLTF. V and J are TRBV3-1 (or the pseudogene TRBV3-2) and TRBJ2-6; D not resolved. Looked up from germline, CDR1 is LGHDT and CDR2 is YNNKEL (reference sequence). The ends were cut back, 4 bases at V and 0 bases at J, with 4 bases in the middle. The CDR3 is 14 amino acids.

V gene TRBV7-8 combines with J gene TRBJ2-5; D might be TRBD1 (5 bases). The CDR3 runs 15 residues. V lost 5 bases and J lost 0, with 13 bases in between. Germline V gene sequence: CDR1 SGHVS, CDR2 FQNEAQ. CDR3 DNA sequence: TGTGCCAGCAGCCTCGATGGGGCCCACCAAGAGACCCAGTACTTC. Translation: CASSLDGAHQETQYF.

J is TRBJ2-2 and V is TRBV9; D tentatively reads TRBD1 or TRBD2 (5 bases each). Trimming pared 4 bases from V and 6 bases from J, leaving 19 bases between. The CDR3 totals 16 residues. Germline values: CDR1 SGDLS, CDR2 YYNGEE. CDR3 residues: CASSPLGTYPPGELFF. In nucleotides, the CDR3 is TGTGCCAGCAGCCCCTTGGGGACCTACCCACCCGGGGAGCTGTTTTTT.

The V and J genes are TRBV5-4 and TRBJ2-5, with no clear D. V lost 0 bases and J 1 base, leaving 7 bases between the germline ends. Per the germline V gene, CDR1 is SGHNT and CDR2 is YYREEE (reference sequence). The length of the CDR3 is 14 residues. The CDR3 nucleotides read TGTGCCAGCAGCTTGGTGTTCCGCCAAGAGACCCAGTACTTC. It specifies CASSLVFRQETQYF.